One sample yielded the 14 T cell receptor beta chains listed below, sequenced in a study of CD8 T cells in Susac syndrome. Random hexamers served to reverse transcribe roughly 0.5 to 1 ug RNA. Each CDR3 protein is one row after TCRdb ran MiXCR on the immunoSEQ multiplex PCR reads. This sample has about 180,000 distinct CDR3 sequences, with around 94% found just once. Sequences were obtained from CD4+ T cells from PBMCs. The source is a human donor with Susac syndrome.

The rearrangement links TRBV20-1 to TRBJ2-5, with D hard to call. This CDR3 comprises 13 residues. Trimming shortened V by 1 base and J by 5 bases, and 11 bases separated the two germline ends. Per the germline V gene, CDR1 is DFQATT and CDR2 is SNEGSKA (reference sequence). The CDR3 nucleotides read TGCAGTGCTAGAGTACGGGCGGCGGAGACCCAGTACTTC. Protein: CSARVRAAETQYF.

This sequence joins TRBV5-1 and TRBJ2-5, with TRBD2 matching 14 bases. J lost 5 bases, V lost 0 bases, and 3 bases had no gene match. CDR1 SGHRS and CDR2 YFSETQ come from the germline V gene. The CDR3 runs to 16 residues. For the CDR3, the DNA is TGCGCCAGCAGCTTGGCGACTAGCGGGGGGGCTGAGACCCAGTACTTC. It encodes CASSLATSGGAETQYF.

The chain couples TRBV15 to TRBJ2-3; 9 nucleotides match TRBD2. CDR1 is LNHNV and CDR2 is YYDKDF in the germline V gene (reference sequence). The junction had 12 bases not matched to a gene; V was cut back by 1 base and J by 7 bases. This CDR3 is 17 amino acids long. The CDR3 spells CATSRGASGATGHTQYF. The CDR3 bases are TGTGCCACCAGCAGAGGTGCTAGCGGGGCGACTGGCCATACGCAGTATTTT. Combining the CDR3 with reference TRBV15 and TRBJ2-3 gives the whole variable domain DAMVIQNPRYQVTQFGKPVTLSCSQTLNHNVMYWYQQKSSQAPKLLFHYYDKDFNNEADTPDNFQSRRPNTSFCFLDIRSPGLGDTAMYLCATSRGASGATGHTQYFGPGTRLTVL.

CDR3 loop: CASGNHRTTAYTEAFF. The CDR3 region has the DNA TGTGCTAGTGGTAACCACCGAACCACAGCCTACACTGAAGCTTTCTTT. The chain joins TRBV12-5 to TRBJ1-1; D is unclear. V lost 5 bases to trimming and J lost 3 bases, with 19 bases between them. CDR1 is LGHNT, CDR2 FRNRAP, per germline. CDR3 size: 16 residues.

J is TRBJ1-1 and V is TRBV29-1; D possibly corresponds to TRBD1 (5 bases). The V and J ends lost 6 bases and 4 bases respectively, with 18 bases between them. The CDR3 runs 14 residues. Germline values: CDR1 SQVTM, CDR2 ANQGSEA. The DNA for the CDR3 is TGCAGCGTCACGGCCCCCGGGGGTAGCACTGAAGCTTTCTTT. Amino acids: CSVTAPGGSTEAFF. The variable domain in full, with the rest retrieved from reference TRBV29-1 and TRBJ1-1, is SAVISQKPSRDICQRGTSLTIQCQVDSQVTMMFWYRQQPGQSLTLIATANQGSEATYESGFVIDKFPISRPNLTFSTLTVSNMSPEDSSIYLCSVTAPGGSTEAFFGQGTRLTVV.

The chain links TRBV6-5 to TRBJ2-1; D remains ambiguous. The germline V gene has CDR1 MNHEY and CDR2 SVGAGI. V was trimmed by 0 bases and J by 6 bases, leaving 9 bases between them. The CDR3 extends over 14 amino acids. This CDR3 reads CASSYSNEPNEQFF. The CDR3 region has the DNA TGTGCCAGCAGTTACTCGAACGAGCCCAATGAGCAGTTCTTC.

The J gene is TRBJ2-4, the V gene TRBV12-3 or TRBV12-4; D is unresolved. CDR3 length: 14 residues. Deletions cut 2 bases from V and 0 bases from J, with 5 bases between. CDR3 sequence reads: CASSLNLAKNIQYF. The CDR3 nucleotides are TGTGCCAGCAGTTTAAACTTAGCCAAAAACATTCAGTACTTC.

The gene calls are TRBV28 and TRBJ2-2, with D unclear. V was pared by 3 bases and J by 4 bases, with 12 bases between. Germline values: CDR1 MDHEN, CDR2 SYDVKM. The CDR3 extends over 15 amino acids. CDR3 sequence (DNA): TGTGCCAGCAGTTTCCAGACCTCGGGCACCGGGGAGCTGTTTTTT. It translates to CASSFQTSGTGELFF.

The genes are TRBV5-1 and TRBJ2-3; no reliable D call. This CDR3 contains 14 residues. Germline assignment: CDR1 SGHRS and CDR2 YFSETQ. V dropped 4 bases and J dropped 5 bases, with 14 bases sitting between them. The CDR3 region is CASSIQPPEDTQYF. CDR3 coding DNA: TGCGCCAGCAGCATCCAACCCCCCGAAGATACGCAGTATTTT.

This clonotype was seen once. This rearrangement joins TRBV7-9 to TRBJ2-4, with D perhaps TRBD2 (5 bases). This CDR3 is built from 12 residues. Germline V gene lookup returns CDR1 SEHNR and CDR2 FQNEAQ (reference sequence). The V gene lost 5 bases and the J gene lost 15 bases, with 17 bases spanning the gap. The CDR3 protein is CASSPGWPPAYF. The CDR3 DNA reads TGTGCCAGCAGCCCGGGATGGCCTCCAGCGTACTTC.

The genes are TRBV5-4 and TRBJ1-6; no clear D gene. The germline V and J ends were trimmed by 2 bases and 7 bases, with 7 bases remaining between them. The CDR3 totals 13 residues. Germline assignment: CDR1 SGHNT and CDR2 YYREEE (reference sequence). The CDR3 spells CASSFSRNSPLHF. The CDR3 coding sequence is TGTGCCAGCAGCTTCAGCCGGAATTCACCCCTCCACTTT.

The J gene is TRBJ2-5, the V gene TRBV20-1; 8 bases fit TRBD1. Trimming removed 2 bases from V and 6 bases from J; junction bases left unmatched: 5. Germline V CDR1 and CDR2: DFQATT, SNEGSKA (reference sequence). This CDR3 has 13 residues. The CDR3 loop reads CSARLQGAKTQYF. CDR3 bases: TGCAGTGCTAGACTTCAGGGGGCGAAGACCCAGTACTTC.

This chain connects TRBV19 to TRBJ1-5, with D tentatively TRBD1 (6 bases). CDR3 length: 15 residues. Deletions cut 4 bases from V and 4 bases from J, with 14 bases between. The germline V gene has CDR1 LNHDA and CDR2 SQIVND (reference sequence). CDR3 in amino acids: CASSTGVRINQPQHF. The DNA for the CDR3 is TGTGCCAGTAGTACAGGGGTGCGGATAAATCAGCCCCAGCATTTT. The full variable domain, completed using reference TRBV19 and TRBJ1-5, is DGGITQSPKYLFRKEGQNVTLSCEQNLNHDAMYWYRQDPGQGLRLIYYSQIVNDFQKGDIAEGYSVSREKKESFPLTVTSAQKNPTAFYLCASSTGVRINQPQHFGDGTRLSIL.

The rearrangement uses TRBV30 and TRBJ2-3; TRBD2 matches at 16 bases. The V gene's germline CDR1 is GTSNPN and CDR2 SVGIG (reference sequence). V shed 3 bases and J 6 bases; nucleotides not matched to a gene: 3. The CDR3 runs to 15 residues. CDR3 DNA: TGTGCCTGGAGGGGACTAGCGGGGGGGCCCGATACGCAGTATTTT. It encodes CAWRGLAGGPDTQYF.